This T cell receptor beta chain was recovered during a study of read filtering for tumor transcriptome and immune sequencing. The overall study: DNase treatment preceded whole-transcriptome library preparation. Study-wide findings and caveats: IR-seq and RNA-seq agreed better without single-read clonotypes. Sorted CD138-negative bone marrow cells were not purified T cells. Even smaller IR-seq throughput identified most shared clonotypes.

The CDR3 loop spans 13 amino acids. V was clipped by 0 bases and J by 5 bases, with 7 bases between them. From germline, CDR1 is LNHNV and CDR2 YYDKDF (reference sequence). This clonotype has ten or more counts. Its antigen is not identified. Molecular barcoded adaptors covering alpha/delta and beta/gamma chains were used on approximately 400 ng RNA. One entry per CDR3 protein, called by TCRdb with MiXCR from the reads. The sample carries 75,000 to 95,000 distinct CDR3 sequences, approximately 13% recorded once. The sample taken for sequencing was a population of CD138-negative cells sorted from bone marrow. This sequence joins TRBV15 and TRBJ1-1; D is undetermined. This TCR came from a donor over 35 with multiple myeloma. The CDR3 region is CATSRDLGTEAFF. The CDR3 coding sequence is TGTGCCACCAGCAGAGATCTGGGTACTGAAGCTTTCTTT.